Described below is a single T cell receptor beta chain sequence and its context. The antigen is undetermined. A sample-barcoded 5' primer and a J-beta primer mix were used in a second PCR of roughly 7 to 12 cycles. Each cDNA molecule was tagged by a template-switch adaptor that had 12 random nucleotides. TCRdb reprocessed the 5' RACE reads via MiXCR and lists one record per CDR3 protein. The sample yields 1.5 million to 2 million distinct CDR3 sequences, around half seen once. These data come from a study of blood T cells in healthy people across ages. Findings and caveats of the study: Per-million-T-cell TCR beta diversity fell roughly linearly with age.

V lost 2 bases and J lost 8, with 17 bases in between. This CDR3 comprises 15 residues. Germline assignment: CDR1 SGDLS and CDR2 YYNGEE. This chain links TRBV9 with TRBJ2-1, with D perhaps TRBD1 or TRBD2 (5 bases each). The source is a woman between 40 and 50 years old in good health. The sample comprised blood. The CDR3 bases are TGTGCCAGCAGCGTGAGAGGGGTCATCGGGGATGAGCAGTTCTTC. Translating it yields CASSVRGVIGDEQFF.